The 3 T cell receptor beta chains below all came from one sample that was sequenced in a study of shared clonotypes between healthy human individuals. Generated by immunoSEQ multiplex PCR, the TCRdb table keeps only in-frame clones and is missing some. The sample contains over 2 million clones, about 95% of which appear only once. Naive CD8 cells were CD45RO-negative, positively selected for CCR7, excluding terminally differentiated effector memory CD45RA+ cells. Input material: naive CD8+ T cells sorted from blood. The receptors here all came from a man between 18 and 35 years old in good health.

The chain is built from TRBV4-2 and TRBJ1-4, with D hard to call. Trimming removed 0 bases at V and 0 bases at J, with 5 bases between. The germline V gene encodes CDR1 LGHNA and CDR2 YNFKEQ. This CDR3 has 15 residues. The CDR3 nucleotides are TGTGCCAGCAGCCAAGAGGAGTCAACTAATGAAAAACTGTTTTTT. Translation: CASSQEESTNEKLFF.

The rearrangement links TRBV7-6 to TRBJ1-1, with D perhaps matching TRBD1 (5 bases). Between the trimmed V and J ends, which lost 2 bases and 4 bases, there was a span of 11 bases. From germline, CDR1 is SGHVS and CDR2 FNYEAQ. The CDR3 is 14 residues long. CDR3 coding DNA: TGTGCCAGCAGCTTAACCGCCGGGGCCACTGAAGCTTTCTTT. The encoded protein is CASSLTAGATEAFF.

V is TRBV10-1 and J is TRBJ1-1; a weak D match, TRBD1 (5 bases). CDR1 WNHNN and CDR2 SYGVQD come from the germline V gene (reference sequence). The ends were cut back, 3 bases at V and 4 bases at J, with 15 bases in the middle. This CDR3 has 15 residues. CDR3 loop: CASSDSRGSGTEAFF. The CDR3 DNA sequence: TGCGCCAGCAGTGATTCGCGGGGGAGCGGCACTGAAGCTTTCTTT.